One T cell receptor beta chain is described in this entry. In the source study's methods: The authors estimated nucleated cell counts from reference gene primer amplification. Generated by immunoSEQ multiplex PCR, the TCRdb table keeps only in-frame clones and is missing some. The V and J calls and clone size come from that table; D and trimming were worked out from the DNA. The table records about 270,000 clones, around 86% of them present only once. This record belongs to a study of blood T cell repertoires in COVID-19. Study summary: Samples came from the United States, Italy and Spain, spanning acute and convalescent COVID-19. The analysed material was cDNA or gDNA that came from T cells, B-cell-depleted T cells, or PBMCs.

The CDR3 sequence is 15 residues long. The V and J ends lost 3 bases and 0 bases, in that order; junction bases with no gene match: 2. From germline, CDR1 is LNHNV and CDR2 YYDKDF (reference sequence). The TCR was taken from a human donor in a cohort sampled during active COVID-19. Sequences were obtained from peripheral blood. This chain uses TRBV15 with TRBJ2-7; 10 nucleotides line up with TRBD2. Here the CDR3 reads CATSSGLADSYEQYF. The CDR3 bases are TGTGCCACCAGCAGTGGACTAGCGGACTCCTACGAGCAGTACTTC.